The 9 T cell receptor beta chains given below trace back to one sample, sequenced in a study of beta chain features in type 1 diabetes. Expressed TCRB transcripts were sequenced, since all the RNA that had been isolated was reverse transcribed. Using immunoSEQ multiplex PCR, the repertoire was profiled, and TCRdb retains in-frame clones only, with some absent. The sample has about 470,000 clones; 30% are singletons. Material: naive CD4+ T cells from blood. The receptors originated from a man younger than 35 in good health.

This chain connects TRBV7-3 to TRBJ2-1; weak D call: TRBD2 (6 bases). Trimming left V 5 bases short and J 4 bases short, with 12 bases between. The CDR3 spans 14 residues. Germline-derived CDR1 and CDR2 are SGHTA and FQGTGA. This chain's CDR3 is CASSARDSYNEQFF. The CDR3 DNA reads as TGTGCCAGCAGCGCCCGGGACTCATACAATGAGCAGTTCTTC. Drawing the rest from reference TRBV7-3 and TRBJ2-1, the complete variable domain is GAGVSQTPSNKVTEKGKYVELRCDPISGHTALYWYRQSLGQGPEFLIYFQGTGAADDSGLPNDRFFAVRPEGSVSTLKIQRTERGDSAVYLCASSARDSYNEQFFGPGTRLTVL.

The chain combines TRBV9 with TRBJ2-1, with D tentatively TRBD1 (6 bases). Germline assignment: CDR1 SGDLS and CDR2 YYNGEE. The V and J ends lost 0 bases and 4 bases respectively, with 11 bases between them. This CDR3 contains 15 residues. The chain's CDR3 is CASSVAGQLYNEQFF. Here the CDR3 DNA reads TGTGCCAGCAGCGTAGCGGGACAACTGTACAATGAGCAGTTCTTC.

The rearrangement links TRBV11-2 to TRBJ1-4, with no clear D. V was cut by 6 bases and J by 12 bases, with 17 bases left in between. This CDR3 is 13 amino acids long. From germline, CDR1 is SGHAT and CDR2 FQNNGV. CDR3 coding DNA: TGTGCCAGCAGGGGATTTCAACGCAGCGAACTGTTTTTT. It translates to CASRGFQRSELFF.

This clone was picked up a small number of times. The chain uses TRBV13 and TRBJ2-6; D ambiguous. Germline V gene lookup returns CDR1 PRHDT and CDR2 FYEKMQ (reference sequence). The V end lost 4 bases, the J end lost 1 base, and 11 bases lay between the germline ends. This CDR3 is built from 16 residues. The CDR3 is CASSYVLGSGANVLTF. Written as DNA, the CDR3 is TGTGCCAGCAGCTACGTGCTAGGTTCTGGGGCCAACGTCCTGACTTTC.

A few counts support this clone. The chain recombines TRBV30 with TRBJ2-7; unclear D gene. V was shortened by 2 bases and J by 5 bases, with 10 bases between the two germline ends. This CDR3 is 12 amino acids long. CDR1 GTSNPN and CDR2 SVGIG come from the germline V gene (reference sequence). As DNA, the CDR3 is TGTGCCTGGAGTTTTATCGCTGACGAGCAGTACTTC. This codes for CAWSFIADEQYF.

The sample holds a few counts of this clone. The J gene is TRBJ2-5, the V gene TRBV30; D may be TRBD2 (5 bases). The germline gives CDR1 GTSNPN, CDR2 SVGIG (reference sequence). CDR3 length: 13 residues. The V end lost 0 bases, the J end lost 5 bases, and 10 bases lay between the germline ends. The CDR3, as DNA: TGTGCCTGGAGTGTACGGAGGTTTGAGACCCAGTACTTC. Protein product: CAWSVRRFETQYF.

CDR3 coding DNA: TGCAGCGCAAAAATAACTATACAAGGTGGCGATGAGCAGTTCTTC. Translation: CSAKITIQGGDEQFF. V gene TRBV29-1 combines with J gene TRBJ2-1; D is undetermined. Trimming removed 7 bases at V and 8 bases at J, with 24 bases between. Germline-derived CDR1 and CDR2 are SQVTM and ANQGSEA. The CDR3 contains 15 residues.

For this clone: The sample has other DNA sequences that encode this CDR3 too. This rearrangement joins TRBV9 to TRBJ2-5, with D unresolved. This CDR3 comprises 14 residues. The V end lost 0 bases, the J end lost 2 bases, and 8 bases lay between the germline ends. CDR1 and CDR2 (germline): SGDLS, YYNGEE. The CDR3 is CASSVAPVQETQYF. The CDR3 DNA is TGTGCCAGCAGCGTAGCTCCGGTGCAAGAGACCCAGTACTTC.

This chain links TRBV4-2 with TRBJ2-1; 10 positions agree with TRBD1. Trimming removed 5 bases from V and 4 bases from J; junction bases left unmatched: 5. This CDR3 has 15 residues. Germline assignment: CDR1 LGHNA and CDR2 YNFKEQ. This CDR3 reads CASSLEGQGYNEQFF. CDR3 DNA sequence: TGTGCCAGCAGCTTAGAGGGACAGGGGTACAATGAGCAGTTCTTC.